These 20 T cell receptor beta chains originate from one sample sequenced in a study of CD8+ T cells in alopecia areata. cDNA prepared by RNA extraction and subsequent reverse transcription served as the template for sequencing. Generated by immunoSEQ multiplex PCR, the TCRdb table keeps only in-frame clones and is missing some. Of fewer than 200,000 clones listed, under 60% are singletons. Treatment meaning: oral pan-JAK inhibitor, 5-10 mg twice daily. The material was CD8+ T cells sorted from blood, obtained at week 24, from a patient treated with tofacitinib. The origin of the receptors is a human donor with alopecia areata.

The genes are TRBV20-1 and TRBJ2-7, with no clear D. The germline CDR1 and CDR2 sequences are DFQATT and SNEGSKA (reference sequence). V dropped 3 bases and J dropped 5 bases, with 5 bases sitting between them. There are 10 residues in the CDR3. The CDR3, as DNA: TGCAGTGCTAGCCTCGACGAGCAGTACTTC. Protein sequence: CSASLDEQYF.

The V gene is TRBV6-5, the J gene TRBJ2-7, with D possibly TRBD1 on 5 matching bases. V was shortened by 6 bases and J by 6 bases, with 18 bases between the two germline ends. The CDR3 is made up of 14 amino acids. Germline assignment: CDR1 MNHEY and CDR2 SVGAGI. The CDR3 region has the DNA TGTGCCAGCAGCCACGACAGTGTCTTCGGCGAGCAGTACTTC. This sequence encodes CASSHDSVFGEQYF.

The chain couples TRBV7-8 to TRBJ1-5; the match to TRBD1 covers 7 bases. CDR1 is SGHVS, CDR2 FQNEAQ, per germline. This CDR3 contains 15 residues. The V segment lost 5 bases and the J segment 4 bases; nucleotides outside the gene matches: 8. CDR3 amino acids: CASSIGTALNQPQHF. The CDR3 DNA reads TGTGCCAGCAGCATCGGGACAGCCCTAAATCAGCCCCAGCATTTT.

This chain connects TRBV14 to TRBJ2-5, with TRBD1 identical over 8 bases. This CDR3 has 14 amino acids. With V trimmed by 5 bases and J by 5 bases, 7 bases remained unmatched. Germline V lookup: CDR1 SGHDN, CDR2 FVKESK. The CDR3 region has the DNA TGTGCCAGCAGCTCAGGGGGCTGGATTGAGACCCAGTACTTC. This sequence encodes CASSSGGWIETQYF.

This sequence joins TRBV7-9 and TRBJ1-1; D might be TRBD1 (6 bases). CDR1 SEHNR and CDR2 FQNEAQ come from the germline V gene (reference sequence). This CDR3 is built from 13 residues. V dropped 8 bases and J dropped 5 bases, with 15 bases sitting between them. Written as DNA, the CDR3 is TGTGCCAGCCTCGAAGGGGGAGGAACTGAAGCTTTCTTT. Translated: CASLEGGGTEAFF.

The chain has TRBV18 and TRBJ1-3, with 9 nucleotides matching TRBD1. The CDR3 loop spans 16 amino acids. V shed 5 bases, J shed 0 bases, and the junction held 5 bases outside the gene matches. Germline V CDR1 and CDR2: KGHSH, LQKENI. CDR3 sequence (DNA): TGTGCCAGCTCATCGGGACAGGGAAACTCTGGAAACACCATATATTTT. It encodes CASSSGQGNSGNTIYF.

This clone was seen more than once but under ten times. This chain connects TRBV20-1 to TRBJ1-2; D unclear. The CDR3 extends over 11 amino acids. V was trimmed by 3 bases and J by 7 bases, leaving 9 bases between them. Germline lookup yields CDR1 DFQATT and CDR2 SNEGSKA (reference sequence). The CDR3 sequence: CSASEGVGYTF. The CDR3 DNA reads as TGCAGTGCTAGCGAGGGCGTTGGCTACACCTTC.

The rearrangement uses TRBV7-2 and TRBJ2-3; TRBD2 matches 9 bases. From germline, CDR1 is SGHTA and CDR2 FQGNSA. J gave up 6 bases and V 5 bases, and 9 bases lay outside the gene matches. The CDR3 length is 15 residues. The chain's CDR3 is CASSPGTSSWDTQYF. In DNA, the CDR3 is TGTGCCAGCAGCCCCGGGACTAGCTCCTGGGATACGCAGTATTTT.

The rearrangement links TRBV4-1 to TRBJ1-2, with a possible D match to TRBD1 (5 bases). Germline V gene lookup returns CDR1 MGHRA and CDR2 YSYEKL. Trimming shortened V by 3 bases and J by 6 bases, and 20 bases separated the two germline ends. This CDR3 is built from 16 residues. For the CDR3, the DNA is TGCGCCAGCAGCCAGGAACAGGCGGCGCTTAAGGATGGCTACACCTTC. Translated, it gives CASSQEQAALKDGYTF.

This clone was counted a few times. V usage is TRBV9 and J usage is TRBJ1-2, with D perhaps matching TRBD1 (5 bases). The germline CDR1 and CDR2 sequences are SGDLS and YYNGEE. This CDR3 spans 12 amino acids. Trimming pared 7 bases from V and 9 bases from J, leaving 16 bases between. The DNA for the CDR3 is TGTGCCAGCGAGACAGCGACAAGGAGCTACACCTTC. This sequence encodes CASETATRSYTF.

The genes are TRBV9 and TRBJ2-7; TRBD2 is a possible D gene (6 bases). CDR3 size: 16 residues. Germline CDR1 is SGDLS and CDR2 is YYNGEE. V was trimmed by 0 bases and J by 3 bases, leaving 16 bases between them. The CDR3 loop is CASSVAGTGELYEQYF. As DNA, the CDR3 is TGTGCCAGCAGCGTAGCTGGTACGGGGGAACTCTACGAGCAGTACTTC.

The V and J genes are TRBV23-1 and TRBJ1-5, with D unresolved. TRBV23-1 is identified as an open reading frame with a role that is uncertain. V was pared by 0 bases and J by 0 bases, with 9 bases between. The CDR3 extends over 16 amino acids. The CDR3 DNA is TGCGCCAGCAGTCAATCTCTAACATATAGCAATCAGCCCCAGCATTTT. This translates into CASSQSLTYSNQPQHF.

This clone has just a few counts. The chain joins TRBV29-1 to TRBJ2-3, with 12 nucleotides matching TRBD1. The V gene's germline CDR1 is SQVTM and CDR2 ANQGSEA. With V trimmed by 6 bases and J by 4 bases, 5 bases remained unmatched. The CDR3 extends over 14 amino acids. The CDR3 region is CSVAGTGGADTQYF. In nucleotides, the CDR3 is TGCAGCGTAGCCGGGACAGGGGGCGCAGATACGCAGTATTTT.

The chain employs TRBV5-6 and TRBJ2-7, with 7 bases lining up with TRBD1. This CDR3 is built from 14 residues. Germline values: CDR1 SGHDT, CDR2 YYEEEE. The trim removed 4 bases at V and 3 bases at J, leaving 7 bases unmatched. The CDR3: CASSLTGFRYEQYF. The CDR3, as DNA: TGTGCCAGCAGCCTGACAGGGTTCCGCTACGAGCAGTACTTC.

The rearrangement links TRBV29-1 to TRBJ2-5; D tentatively fits TRBD1 or TRBD2 (5 bases each). The CDR3 sequence is 21 residues long. V lost 4 bases and J lost 4, with 37 bases in between. Per the germline V gene, CDR1 is SQVTM and CDR2 is ANQGSEA. CDR3 region: CSVAVTGIQVYWRLSRETQYF. CDR3 nucleotides: TGCAGCGTTGCGGTAACCGGGATACAGGTTTATTGGAGGTTATCGAGAGAGACCCAGTACTTC.

There are a few counts of this clone. The chain combines TRBV5-1 with TRBJ2-5; tentative D call: TRBD1 (7 bases). CDR1 SGHRS and CDR2 YFSETQ come from the germline V gene. The CDR3 spans 14 residues. V was clipped by 5 bases and J by 1 base, with 12 bases between them. This CDR3 is CASSPGGLQETQYF. The CDR3 bases are TGCGCCAGCAGTCCAGGGGGACTCCAAGAGACCCAGTACTTC.

In this sample, this clone turned up once. Other DNA sequences in the sample encode the same CDR3. The chain employs TRBV27 and TRBJ1-1, with no clear D. Germline V gives CDR1 MNHEY, CDR2 SMNVEV (reference sequence). The CDR3 totals 13 residues. V lost 2 bases to trimming and J lost 1 base, with 5 bases between them. The CDR3 DNA reads as TGTGCCAGCAGTTTACAAGGGAACACTGAAGCTTTCTTT. This encodes CASSLQGNTEAFF.

This sequence joins TRBV4-1 and TRBJ1-1, with unresolved D. Trimming cost V 1 base and J 10 bases, with 13 bases left between them. CDR3 length: 13 residues. In germline, CDR1 is MGHRA, CDR2 YSYEKL. CDR3 amino acids: CASSQAAARGAFF. DNA of the CDR3: TGCGCCAGCAGCCAAGCTGCAGCCCGGGGAGCTTTCTTT.

The gene calls are TRBV2 and TRBJ2-6; 7 nucleotides match TRBD2. V gave up 6 bases and J gave up 7 bases; unmatched junction bases: 9. The CDR3 has 15 residues. Germline CDR1 and CDR2: SNHLY and FYNNEI. The CDR3 sequence: CASSGGIRGANVLTF. The CDR3 coding sequence is TGTGCCAGCAGCGGGGGGATTAGGGGCGCCAACGTCCTGACTTTC.

This clone has more than one count but fewer than ten. The chain is built from TRBV5-1 and TRBJ1-1; no firm D call. Deletions cut 0 bases from V and 1 base from J, with 7 bases between. Germline assignment: CDR1 SGHRS and CDR2 YFSETQ. The CDR3 sequence is 14 residues long. CDR3 coding DNA: TGCGCCAGCAGCTTGGAGCGGGGGAACACTGAAGCTTTCTTT. Translated: CASSLERGNTEAFF.